Shown below are 20 T cell receptor beta chains from a single sample sequenced in a study of blood T cell repertoires in COVID-19 (dated by TCRdb to 2018 to 2020). The method behind the library was the immunoSEQ multiplex PCR assay. TCRdb limited this immuneACCESS table to in-frame rearrangements with V and J called. A share of clones is missing; checked studies link under half to unresolved V genes, and the rest is unexplained. In all, the sample holds more than 100,000 clones, and nearly 90% of those were seen once. The ten largest account for around 3.3% of the sample. The sample comprised peripheral blood. These receptors came from a man aged 45-65 years in a cohort sampled during active COVID-19.

The chain joins TRBV7-2 to TRBJ2-1, with no clear D. The CDR3 is made up of 12 amino acids. The germline CDR1 and CDR2 sequences are SGHTA and FQGNSA. Trimming cost V 5 bases and J 8 bases, with 10 bases left between them. Here the CDR3 reads CASSASRHEQFF. CDR3 sequence (DNA): TGTGCCAGCAGCGCCAGCAGGCATGAGCAGTTCTTC.

This chain joins TRBV6-6 and TRBJ2-5; possible D gene TRBD1, 6 bases. From germline, CDR1 is MNHNY and CDR2 SVGAGI (reference sequence). The CDR3 consists of 15 residues. V shed 6 bases and J shed 5 bases, with 19 bases lying between them. The DNA of the CDR3 is TGTGCCAGCAGACGAGGAACAGGGCGTACGGAGACCCAGTACTTC. Translated: CASRRGTGRTETQYF.

The rearrangement joins TRBV4-2 to TRBJ1-1; weak D call: TRBD1 (6 bases). The V gene lost 1 base and the J gene lost 1 base, with 7 bases spanning the gap. CDR3 length equals 14 residues. CDR1 is LGHNA and CDR2 is YNFKEQ in the germline V gene. DNA for the CDR3: TGTGCCAGCAGCCAAGCGGACAGGAACACTGAAGCTTTCTTT. This gives the protein CASSQADRNTEAFF.

The chain joins TRBV20-1 to TRBJ2-2; no definite D call. Germline-derived CDR1 and CDR2 are DFQATT and SNEGSKA (reference sequence). This CDR3 is 14 amino acids long. Deletions cut 3 bases from V and 0 bases from J, with 8 bases between. The CDR3 DNA sequence: TGCAGTGCTAGTAATCGGGCGAACACCGGGGAGCTGTTTTTT. This codes for CSASNRANTGELFF.

CDR3 nucleotide sequence: TGTGCCAGCAGCTCCGGACAGGGGGCCTACGAGCAGTACGTC. It encodes CASSSGQGAYEQYV. This chain connects TRBV5-4 to TRBJ2-7; 10 bases map to TRBD1. The ends lost 3 bases at V and 2 bases at J; junction bases unmatched: 2. The CDR3 loop spans 14 amino acids. CDR1 SGHNT and CDR2 YYREEE come from the germline V gene (reference sequence).

The rearrangement uses TRBV2 and TRBJ2-5; 11 bases match TRBD2. CDR1 and CDR2 (germline): SNHLY, FYNNEI. The trim removed 8 bases at V and 7 bases at J, leaving 18 bases unmatched. The length of the CDR3 is 17 residues. The chain's CDR3 is CASGLQASGGPSGTQYF. Written as DNA, the CDR3 is TGTGCCAGCGGTTTGCAGGCTAGCGGGGGGCCCTCCGGGACCCAGTACTTC.

The J gene is TRBJ2-1, the V gene TRBV7-6, with 7 bases identical to TRBD2. CDR3 length: 16 amino acids. The ends lost 0 bases at V and 4 bases at J; junction bases unmatched: 6. Germline V lookup: CDR1 SGHVS, CDR2 FNYEAQ. The CDR3: CASSLARGGTYNEQFF. The CDR3 coding sequence is TGTGCCAGCAGCTTAGCGCGCGGGGGAACGTACAATGAGCAGTTCTTC.

This chain links TRBV9 with TRBJ1-6; D is possibly TRBD1 (5 bases). Trimming pared 7 bases from V and 1 base from J, leaving 15 bases between. The germline V gene encodes CDR1 SGDLS and CDR2 YYNGEE. The CDR3 sequence is 16 residues long. The CDR3 DNA reads as TGTGCCAGCGGACCCCCGGGGGAGTCCTATAATTCACCCCTCCACTTT. Its translation is CASGPPGESYNSPLHF.

This clone came up once. V and J are TRBV11-2 and TRBJ2-1; 8 nucleotides align to TRBD1. Germline V gene data show CDR1 as SGHAT and CDR2 as FQNNGV. This CDR3 region has 15 residues. The V segment lost 1 base and the J segment 2 bases; nucleotides outside the gene matches: 1. The CDR3 DNA reads as TGTGCCAGCAGCTTAGGGACAGGGCCCTACAATGAGCAGTTCTTC. Residues: CASSLGTGPYNEQFF.

The chain recombines TRBV29-1 with TRBJ1-1; weak D call: TRBD1 (5 bases). The V gene's germline CDR1 is SQVTM and CDR2 ANQGSEA. CDR3 length: 14 amino acids. Trimming removed 8 bases from V and 2 bases from J, with 18 bases in between. The CDR3 loop reads CSSLGVGVNTEAFF. For the CDR3, the DNA is TGCAGCTCGTTAGGGGTGGGTGTCAACACTGAAGCTTTCTTT. The full variable domain, completed using reference TRBV29-1 and TRBJ1-1, is SAVISQKPSRDICQRGTSLTIQCQVDSQVTMMFWYRQQPGQSLTLIATANQGSEATYESGFVIDKFPISRPNLTFSTLTVSNMSPEDSSIYLCSSLGVGVNTEAFFGQGTRLTVV.

The chain is built from TRBV7-2 and TRBJ2-1, with D perhaps matching TRBD2 (5 bases). This CDR3 region has 15 residues. The V gene's germline CDR1 is SGHTA and CDR2 FQGNSA. The V end lost 6 bases, the J end lost 0 bases, and 12 bases lay between the germline ends. CDR3 DNA: TGTGCCAGCAGTCTCAGGACTGGCTCCTACAATGAGCAGTTCTTC. Encoded protein: CASSLRTGSYNEQFF.

The rearrangement uses TRBV11-2 and TRBJ2-1; the match to TRBD2 covers 13 bases. The CDR3 has 18 residues. With 2 bases clipped from V and 5 bases from J, the junction kept 9 bases outside the gene matches. Germline-derived CDR1 and CDR2 are SGHAT and FQNNGV. The DNA for the CDR3 is TGTGCCAGCAGCTTATCCCGGACTAGCGGGGGAAGACACAATGAGCAGTTCTTC. Protein sequence: CASSLSRTSGGRHNEQFF.

The rearrangement joins TRBV4-1 to TRBJ2-6; 10 bases align to TRBD1. V lost 0 bases to trimming and J lost 3 bases; unmatched junction nucleotides: 5. The CDR3 sequence is 18 residues long. Looked up from germline, CDR1 is MGHRA and CDR2 is YSYEKL. The CDR3 spells CASSQEGQGTGGANVLTF. CDR3 DNA: TGCGCCAGCAGCCAAGAGGGACAGGGGACTGGTGGGGCCAACGTCCTGACTTTC.

J is TRBJ1-5 and V is TRBV13; D unclear. Trimming took 3 bases from V and 7 from J, leaving 7 bases between them. CDR3 length: 12 amino acids. The germline V gene has CDR1 PRHDT and CDR2 FYEKMQ (reference sequence). The CDR3 nucleotides read TGTGCCAGCAGCTTTCTGGGCCAGCCCCAGCATTTT. Translation: CASSFLGQPQHF.

The chain links TRBV3-1 (or the pseudogene TRBV3-2) to TRBJ2-4; 8 positions match TRBD2. Trimming removed 0 bases from V and 1 base from J; junction bases left unmatched: 8. From germline, CDR1 is LGHDT and CDR2 YNNKEL (reference sequence). This CDR3 comprises 18 residues. Here the CDR3 reads CASSQDLAGFGAKNIQYF. DNA for the CDR3: TGTGCCAGCAGCCAAGATTTAGCGGGGTTCGGGGCCAAAAACATTCAGTACTTC.

This chain connects TRBV5-1 to TRBJ2-2; 9 nucleotides line up with TRBD2. The CDR3 sequence is 13 residues long. The junction had 4 bases not matched to a gene; V was cut back by 4 bases and J by 9 bases. CDR1 and CDR2 from the germline V gene are SGHRS and YFSETQ. The CDR3 loop reads CASSKAGGRELFF. The CDR3 DNA reads as TGCGCCAGCAGCAAAGCGGGGGGTCGGGAGCTGTTTTTT.

The J gene is TRBJ2-1, the V gene TRBV9; possible D gene TRBD1, 6 bases. The CDR3 is 17 amino acids. Trimming stripped 0 bases from V and 4 bases from J, with 17 bases between. Germline CDR1 and CDR2: SGDLS and YYNGEE. The CDR3 DNA reads TGTGCCAGCAGCGTAGAACAAGGGACACGGACATACAATGAGCAGTTCTTC. It specifies CASSVEQGTRTYNEQFF.

The genes are TRBV6-1 and TRBJ2-7; the D gene is possibly TRBD1 (6 bases). Deletions cut 2 bases from V and 6 bases from J, with 17 bases between. The CDR3 is 15 residues long. Germline CDR1 reads MNHNS; CDR2 reads SASEGT. This CDR3 reads CASSELGAGRGEQYV. The CDR3 DNA sequence: TGTGCCAGCAGTGAACTGGGGGCAGGGAGAGGCGAGCAGTACGTC.

The rearrangement joins TRBV2 to TRBJ1-6, with D tentatively TRBD1 (6 bases). V lost 6 bases and J 5 bases, leaving 23 bases between the germline ends. The V gene's germline CDR1 is SNHLY and CDR2 FYNNEI. The CDR3 is 18 amino acids. The chain's CDR3 is CASSSGGPTESNNSPLHF. The DNA for the CDR3 is TGTGCCAGCAGCTCGGGGGGGCCTACTGAATCTAATAATTCACCCCTCCACTTT.

V and J are TRBV5-1 and TRBJ2-7, with D possibly being TRBD2 (5 bases). The ends were cut back, 0 bases at V and 1 base at J, with 17 bases in the middle. The CDR3 covers 17 residues. Germline V CDR1 and CDR2: SGHRS, YFSETQ. This CDR3 reads CASSLARRTPDSYEQYV. The CDR3 nucleotides are TGCGCCAGCAGCTTGGCTCGACGGACTCCCGATTCCTACGAGCAGTACGTC.